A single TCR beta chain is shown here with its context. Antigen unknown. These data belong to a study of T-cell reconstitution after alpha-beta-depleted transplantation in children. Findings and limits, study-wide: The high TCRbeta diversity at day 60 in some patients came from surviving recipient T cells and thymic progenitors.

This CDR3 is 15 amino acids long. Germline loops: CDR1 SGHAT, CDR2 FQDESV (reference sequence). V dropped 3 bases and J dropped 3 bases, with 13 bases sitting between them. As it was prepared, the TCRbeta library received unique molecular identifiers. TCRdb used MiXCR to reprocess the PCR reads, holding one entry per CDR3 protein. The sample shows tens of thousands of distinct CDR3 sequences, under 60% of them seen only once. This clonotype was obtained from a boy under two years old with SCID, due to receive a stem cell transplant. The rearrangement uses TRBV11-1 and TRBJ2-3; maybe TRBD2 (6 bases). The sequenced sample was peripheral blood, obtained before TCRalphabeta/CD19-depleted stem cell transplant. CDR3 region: CASSFGTAGTDTQYF. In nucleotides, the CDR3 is TGTGCCAGCAGCTTCGGGACGGCGGGGACAGATACGCAGTATTTT.